One and the same sample provided the 30 T cell receptor beta chains below, sequenced in a study of blood T cell repertoires in COVID-19. Some clones are missing from TCRdb's copy, which holds only in-frame ones; the method was immunoSEQ multiplex PCR. The sample lists fewer than 45,000 clones, over 75% occurring once. Sequencing used peripheral blood. The receptors here all came from a human donor in a cohort sampled during active COVID-19.

Only a few counts were recorded for this clone. The chain is built from TRBV7-2 and TRBJ1-3, with TRBD1 identical over 8 bases. The CDR3 has 14 residues. CDR1 is SGHTA and CDR2 is FQGNSA in the germline V gene. J was trimmed by 4 bases and V by 3 bases; bases with no gene match: 2. Here the CDR3 reads CASSFGQGGNTIYF. CDR3 DNA: TGTGCCAGCAGCTTCGGACAGGGAGGAAACACCATATATTTT.

Here the CDR3 reads CAISVSPGANVLTF. The DNA of the CDR3 is TGTGCCATCAGTGTTAGTCCTGGGGCCAACGTCCTGACTTTC. The chain recombines TRBV10-3 with TRBJ2-6, with D hard to call. Trimming pared 4 bases from V and 2 bases from J, leaving 6 bases between. This CDR3 region has 14 residues. Germline V lookup: CDR1 ENHRY, CDR2 SYGVKD.

The gene calls are TRBV4-2 and TRBJ1-4, with 12 bases lining up with TRBD1. The ends lost 4 bases at V and 8 bases at J; junction bases unmatched: 5. This CDR3 is built from 15 residues. Germline CDR1 and CDR2: LGHNA and YNFKEQ. Here the CDR3 reads CASSLGQGAREKLFF. Written as DNA, the CDR3 is TGTGCCAGCAGCCTGGGACAGGGGGCGAGGGAAAAACTGTTTTTT.

This chain's CDR3 is CASRLAGDSDTQYF. The DNA of the CDR3 is TGTGCCAGTCGACTAGCGGGAGACTCAGATACGCAGTATTTT. J is TRBJ2-3 and V is TRBV28; TRBD2 matches 12 bases. The CDR3 length is 14 residues. Germline-derived CDR1 and CDR2 are MDHEN and SYDVKM. V lost 9 bases, J lost 4 bases, and 5 bases stayed unmatched.

The rearrangement links TRBV6-5 to TRBJ2-7, with TRBD1 matching over 8 bases. Germline V gives CDR1 MNHEY, CDR2 SVGAGI. The ends lost 6 bases at V and 6 bases at J; junction bases unmatched: 10. This CDR3 has 14 amino acids. CDR3 protein: CASSAGQVGIEQYF. The CDR3 DNA reads as TGTGCCAGCAGCGCGGGACAGGTGGGGATCGAGCAGTACTTC.

This chain uses TRBV7-8 with TRBJ2-5, with TRBD2 matching 10 bases. The CDR3 totals 16 residues. Losses at the gene ends were 3 bases for V and 2 bases for J; bases not matched to a gene: 6. CDR1 SGHVS and CDR2 FQNEAQ come from the germline V gene. The CDR3 protein is CASSFRTSGDQETQYF. CDR3 nucleotides: TGTGCCAGCAGCTTCCGGACTAGCGGAGATCAAGAGACCCAGTACTTC. Variable domain in full (rest from reference TRBV7-8 and TRBJ2-5): GAGVSQSPRYKVAKRGQDVALRCDPISGHVSLFWYQQALGQGPEFLTYFQNEAQLDKSGLPSDRFFAERPEGSVSTLKIQRTQQEDSAVYLCASSFRTSGDQETQYFGPGTRLLVL.

This clone appeared once. The chain recombines TRBV28 with TRBJ2-2; 16 positions match TRBD2. Trimming cost V 5 bases and J 6 bases; bases outside gene matches: 9. The CDR3 runs 18 residues. Looked up from germline, CDR1 is MDHEN and CDR2 is SYDVKM. This CDR3 is CASSATPGTSGRAGELFF. Here the CDR3 DNA reads TGTGCCAGCAGTGCTACCCCCGGGACTAGCGGGAGGGCCGGGGAGCTGTTTTTT.

This sequence joins TRBV6-5 and TRBJ2-3, with TRBD2 as a possible D gene (6 bases). This CDR3 has 15 residues. The V gene lost 10 bases and the J gene lost 6 bases, with 23 bases spanning the gap. Germline V gene lookup returns CDR1 MNHEY and CDR2 SVGAGI. CDR3 amino acids: CATLLSGTPGDTQYF. In DNA form, the CDR3 reads TGTGCCACCCTGCTCTCCGGGACTCCAGGGGATACGCAGTATTTT.

The chain has TRBV7-3 and TRBJ2-1; possibly TRBD2 for D (6 bases). The V end lost 2 bases, the J end lost 0 bases, and 11 bases lay between the germline ends. The germline CDR1 and CDR2 sequences are SGHTA and FQGTGA. This CDR3 is built from 16 residues. The CDR3 DNA sequence: TGTGCCAGCAGCTTAGATAGCGGAAGCTCCTACAATGAGCAGTTCTTC. Protein product: CASSLDSGSSYNEQFF.

The V and J genes are TRBV6-2 or TRBV6-3 and TRBJ2-1; 13 bases are a match to TRBD2. After removal of 2 bases from V and 7 bases from J, the junction contained 14 bases not matched to a gene. The CDR3 spans 19 residues. The germline gives CDR1 MNHEY, CDR2 SVGEGT. The CDR3 region is CASSYPTSGRTGLGNEQFF. CDR3 in DNA: TGTGCCAGCAGTTACCCGACTAGCGGGAGGACGGGGTTGGGTAATGAGCAGTTCTTC.

The chain carries TRBV11-3 and TRBJ2-5; 10 positions match TRBD2. The trim removed 1 base at V and 3 bases at J, leaving 8 bases unmatched. Germline-derived CDR1 and CDR2 are SGHNT and YENEEA. This CDR3 region has 17 residues. The CDR3 sequence: CASSLGSIAGGKETQYF. CDR3 nucleotide sequence: TGTGCCAGCAGCTTAGGGTCCATAGCGGGAGGAAAAGAGACCCAGTACTTC.

The CDR3 here is CASSVGTSANNEQFF. CDR3 nucleotide sequence: TGTGCCAGCAGCGTAGGGACTAGCGCGAACAATGAGCAGTTCTTC. This chain connects TRBV9 to TRBJ2-1, with 9 bases that match TRBD2. The CDR3 is 15 residues long. The V gene's germline CDR1 is SGDLS and CDR2 YYNGEE. Trimming took 0 bases from V and 5 from J; bases not matched to a gene: 3. The full variable domain, with the rest looked up from reference TRBV9 and TRBJ2-1, is DSGVTQTPKHLITATGQRVTLRCSPRSGDLSVYWYQQSLDQGLQFLIQYYNGEERAKGNILERFSAQQFPDLHSELNLSSLELGDSALYFCASSVGTSANNEQFFGPGTRLTVL.

The rearrangement uses TRBV7-2 and TRBJ1-4, with 8 bases fitting TRBD1. This CDR3 contains 15 residues. Unmatched junction bases numbered 10, after V lost 5 bases and J lost 8 bases. The V gene's germline CDR1 is SGHTA and CDR2 FQGNSA. The CDR3 sequence: CASSRQQGENEKLFF. The CDR3, as DNA: TGTGCCAGCAGCAGACAACAGGGGGAGAACGAAAAACTGTTTTTT.

This clone was recorded once. The CDR3 loop is CASSLVLDRLSYNEQFF. For the CDR3, the DNA is TGTGCCAGCAGCTTAGTTTTAGACAGGTTGTCCTACAATGAGCAGTTCTTC. The chain links TRBV11-3 to TRBJ2-1, with a tentative D call TRBD1 (6 bases). The CDR3 extends over 17 amino acids. V was shortened by 1 base and J by 1 base, with 14 bases between the two germline ends. From germline, CDR1 is SGHNT and CDR2 YENEEA.

The J gene is TRBJ2-5, the V gene TRBV7-8; maybe TRBD2 (6 bases). V lost 7 bases, J lost 0 bases, and 12 bases lay in between. The CDR3 is 14 amino acids. Germline V gene sequence: CDR1 SGHVS, CDR2 FQNEAQ. CDR3: CASITGTDQETQYF. The DNA for the CDR3 is TGTGCCAGCATCACTGGGACTGACCAAGAGACCCAGTACTTC.

V usage is TRBV7-2 and J usage is TRBJ2-5, with 8 bases fitting TRBD1. This CDR3 is built from 14 residues. The V and J ends lost 1 base and 5 bases, in that order; junction bases with no gene match: 3. Germline V lookup: CDR1 SGHTA, CDR2 FQGNSA. The CDR3 spells CASSLDRGVETQYF. The CDR3 DNA sequence: TGTGCCAGCAGCTTAGACAGGGGGGTCGAGACCCAGTACTTC.

The V gene is TRBV5-1, the J gene TRBJ1-1, with 8 bases lining up with TRBD1. This CDR3 is 14 amino acids long. J lost 1 base, V lost 4 bases, and 3 bases had no gene match. CDR1 is SGHRS and CDR2 is YFSETQ in the germline V gene. DNA for the CDR3: TGCGCCAGCAGCCAGGACAGGGAGAACACTGAAGCTTTCTTT. Translating gives CASSQDRENTEAFF.

This chain joins TRBV11-3 and TRBJ1-3, with D unclear. CDR1 SGHNT and CDR2 YENEEA come from the germline V gene. The CDR3 sequence is 12 residues long. The V gene lost 2 bases and the J gene lost 4 bases, with 3 bases spanning the gap. This CDR3 reads CASSLSGNTIYF. DNA for the CDR3: TGTGCCAGCAGCTTATCAGGAAACACCATATATTTT.

Written as DNA, the CDR3 is TGCGCCAGCAGCCCCGGACAGTCGGAATGGCTGTTTTTT. Translating gives CASSPGQSEWLFF. The chain combines TRBV5-1 with TRBJ2-2; possible D gene TRBD1, 6 bases. Germline CDR1 SGHRS, CDR2 YFSETQ. This CDR3 comprises 13 residues. With 4 bases removed from V and 13 bases from J, the gap between germline ends came to 17 bases.

This clone has only a few counts. The chain combines TRBV19 with TRBJ1-5, with 10 bases matching TRBD1. Trimming cost V 6 bases and J 0 bases; bases outside gene matches: 2. The germline V gene encodes CDR1 LNHDA and CDR2 SQIVND (reference sequence). This CDR3 spans 15 amino acids. CDR3 amino acids: CASRGTGDSNQPQHF. For the CDR3, the DNA is TGTGCCAGTAGGGGGACAGGGGATAGCAATCAGCCCCAGCATTTT.

The chain combines TRBV11-2 with TRBJ1-3, with unresolved D. V lost 3 bases to trimming and J lost 7 bases, with 10 bases between them. Per the germline V gene, CDR1 is SGHAT and CDR2 is FQNNGV. The CDR3 has 13 amino acids. In DNA, the CDR3 is TGTGCCAGCAGCTTTCGACTTGGGAACACCATATATTTT. Encoded protein: CASSFRLGNTIYF.

This clone has only a few counts. The chain combines TRBV10-3 with TRBJ2-7; 9 bases match TRBD1. This CDR3 is 15 amino acids long. Looked up from germline, CDR1 is ENHRY and CDR2 is SYGVKD. Unmatched junction bases numbered 17, after V lost 10 bases and J lost 7 bases. The CDR3 region is CASHRGTGYPWEQYF. The CDR3 bases are TGTGCCAGTCACCGAGGGACAGGGTACCCCTGGGAGCAGTACTTC.

The chain is built from TRBV7-2 and TRBJ1-1, with D possibly matching TRBD1 (5 bases). The CDR3 has 13 amino acids. Germline CDR1 is SGHTA and CDR2 is FQGNSA. V gave up 5 bases and J gave up 1 base, with 8 bases separating them. This CDR3 reads CASSRQKNTEAFF. In DNA form, the CDR3 reads TGTGCCAGCAGCCGACAGAAGAACACTGAAGCTTTCTTT.

This chain links TRBV3-1 (or the pseudogene TRBV3-2) with TRBJ2-1; a possible D gene is TRBD2 (5 bases). The germline gives CDR1 LGHDT, CDR2 YNNKEL (reference sequence). There are 15 residues in the CDR3. The germline V and J ends were trimmed by 4 bases and 6 bases, with 16 bases remaining between them. The CDR3 DNA is TGTGCCAGCAGCCCGACCCCTTTGGACTTCAATGAGCAGTTCTTC. The encoded protein is CASSPTPLDFNEQFF.

CDR3 loop: CASSPEMNNEQFF. As DNA, the CDR3 is TGTGCCAGCAGTCCCGAGATGAACAATGAGCAGTTCTTC. This rearrangement joins TRBV27 to TRBJ2-1; D ambiguous. Trimming left V 5 bases short and J 5 bases short, with 10 bases between. In germline, CDR1 is MNHEY, CDR2 SMNVEV (reference sequence). The CDR3 length is 13 residues.

This chain links TRBV18 with TRBJ1-1; 9 bases map to TRBD1. Per the germline V gene, CDR1 is KGHSH and CDR2 is LQKENI. V gave up 3 bases and J gave up 4 bases; unmatched junction bases: 3. This CDR3 region has 14 residues. CDR3 bases: TGTGCCAGCTCACCGCTGACAGGGGGCACTGAAGCTTTCTTT. This encodes CASSPLTGGTEAFF.

The chain combines TRBV2 with TRBJ1-1, with D hard to call. Trimming removed 8 bases at V and 7 bases at J, with 11 bases between. The CDR3 is 11 amino acids. CDR1 and CDR2 (germline): SNHLY, FYNNEI. The chain's CDR3 is CASAGEGEAFF. The CDR3, as DNA: TGTGCCAGCGCAGGAGAGGGTGAAGCTTTCTTT.

At least ten counts were recorded for this clone. J is TRBJ2-3 and V is TRBV7-9; TRBD2 aligns across 8 bases. The CDR3 is 17 amino acids. Germline values: CDR1 SEHNR, CDR2 FQNEAQ (reference sequence). V lost 5 bases to trimming and J lost 5 bases; unmatched junction nucleotides: 15. CDR3: CASSPLSGRFRVDTQYF. CDR3 DNA sequence: TGTGCCAGCAGCCCCTTAAGCGGGAGATTTAGAGTAGATACGCAGTATTTT.

The chain links TRBV28 to TRBJ1-2; D perhaps matches TRBD1 (5 bases). The V and J ends lost 2 bases and 7 bases respectively, with 8 bases between them. Germline V gene sequence: CDR1 MDHEN, CDR2 SYDVKM. The CDR3 contains 12 residues. The CDR3 bases are TGTGCCAGCAGTTTAGACAGTCGTGGCTACACCTTC. Its translation: CASSLDSRGYTF.

V gene TRBV14 combines with J gene TRBJ2-7, with 8 positions matching TRBD2. This CDR3 comprises 13 residues. V trimming: 4 bases; J trimming: 7 bases; junction bases outside the gene matches: 6. CDR1 and CDR2 from the germline V gene are SGHDN and FVKESK. CDR3 sequence reads: CASSPGLGGEQYF. The CDR3 nucleotides read TGTGCCAGCAGCCCGGGACTAGGGGGGGAGCAGTACTTC.